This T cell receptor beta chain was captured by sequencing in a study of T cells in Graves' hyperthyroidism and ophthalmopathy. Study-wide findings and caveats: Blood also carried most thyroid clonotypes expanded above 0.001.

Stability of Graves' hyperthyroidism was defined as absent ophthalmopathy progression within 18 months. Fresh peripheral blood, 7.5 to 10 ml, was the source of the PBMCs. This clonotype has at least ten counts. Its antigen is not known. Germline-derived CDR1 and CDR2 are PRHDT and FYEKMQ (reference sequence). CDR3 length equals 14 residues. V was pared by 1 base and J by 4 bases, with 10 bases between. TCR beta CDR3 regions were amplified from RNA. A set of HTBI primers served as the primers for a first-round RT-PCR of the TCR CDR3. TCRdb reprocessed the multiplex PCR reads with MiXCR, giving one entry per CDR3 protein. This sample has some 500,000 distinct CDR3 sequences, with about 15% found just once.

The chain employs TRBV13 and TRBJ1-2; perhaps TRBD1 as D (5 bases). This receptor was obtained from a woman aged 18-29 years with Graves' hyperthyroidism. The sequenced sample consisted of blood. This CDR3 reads CASSLARVPYGYTF. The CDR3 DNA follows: TGTGCCAGCAGCTTAGCCAGGGTCCCCTATGGCTACACCTTC.